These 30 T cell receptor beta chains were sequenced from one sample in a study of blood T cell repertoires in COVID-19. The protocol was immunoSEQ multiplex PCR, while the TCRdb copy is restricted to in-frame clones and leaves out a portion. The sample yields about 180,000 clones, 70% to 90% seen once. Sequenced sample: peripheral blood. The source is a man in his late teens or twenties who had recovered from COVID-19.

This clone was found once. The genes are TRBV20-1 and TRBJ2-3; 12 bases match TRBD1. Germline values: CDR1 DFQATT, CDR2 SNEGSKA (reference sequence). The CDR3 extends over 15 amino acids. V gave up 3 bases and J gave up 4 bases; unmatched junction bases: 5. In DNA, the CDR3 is TGCAGTGCTAGTGGCCGGGACAGGGGGCCAGATACGCAGTATTTT. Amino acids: CSASGRDRGPDTQYF.

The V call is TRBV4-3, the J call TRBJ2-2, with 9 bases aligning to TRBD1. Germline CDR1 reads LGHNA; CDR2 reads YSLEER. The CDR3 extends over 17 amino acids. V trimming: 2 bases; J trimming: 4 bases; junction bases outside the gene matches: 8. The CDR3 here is CASSQSSGTGFTGELFF. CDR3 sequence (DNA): TGCGCCAGCAGCCAATCATCCGGGACAGGGTTCACCGGGGAGCTGTTTTTT.

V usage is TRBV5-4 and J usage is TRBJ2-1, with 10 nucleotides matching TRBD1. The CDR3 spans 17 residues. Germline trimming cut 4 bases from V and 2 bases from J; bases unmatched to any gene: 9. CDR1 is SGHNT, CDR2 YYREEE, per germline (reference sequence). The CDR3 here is CASSNPRTGGPYNEQFF. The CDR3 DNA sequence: TGTGCCAGCAGCAACCCGCGGACAGGGGGACCCTACAATGAGCAGTTCTTC.

CDR3 bases: TGCGCCAGCAGCCAATCCGGCAGGGCGGGAGGAGATGGCTACACCTTC. It specifies CASSQSGRAGGDGYTF. The rearrangement joins TRBV4-3 to TRBJ1-2, with TRBD1 as a possible D gene (5 bases). This CDR3 is 16 amino acids long. Germline assignment: CDR1 LGHNA and CDR2 YSLEER. The V end was cut by 2 bases, the J end by 6 bases, with 19 bases between.

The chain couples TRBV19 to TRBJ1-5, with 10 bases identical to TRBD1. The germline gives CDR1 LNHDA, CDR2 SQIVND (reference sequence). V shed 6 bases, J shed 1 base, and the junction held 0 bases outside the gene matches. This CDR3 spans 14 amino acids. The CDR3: CASRGQGSNQPQHF. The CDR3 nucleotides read TGTGCCAGTAGGGGACAGGGGAGCAATCAGCCCCAGCATTTT.

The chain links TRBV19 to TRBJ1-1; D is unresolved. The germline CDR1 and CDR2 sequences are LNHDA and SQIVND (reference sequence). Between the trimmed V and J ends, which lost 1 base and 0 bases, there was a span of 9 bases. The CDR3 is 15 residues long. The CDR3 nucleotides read TGTGCCAGTAGTATAGGAGGACTTGTGAACACTGAAGCTTTCTTT. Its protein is CASSIGGLVNTEAFF.

The CDR3 DNA follows: TGTGCCAGCAGCGGTACCATCCGGGACAGTAACTATGGCTACACCTTC. Protein sequence: CASSGTIRDSNYGYTF. The chain employs TRBV9 and TRBJ1-2; 7 nucleotides align to TRBD1. The germline V gene has CDR1 SGDLS and CDR2 YYNGEE. V lost 3 bases, J lost 1 base, and 9 bases stayed unmatched. This CDR3 comprises 16 residues. The whole variable domain, filled in from reference TRBV9 and TRBJ1-2, reads DSGVTQTPKHLITATGQRVTLRCSPRSGDLSVYWYQQSLDQGLQFLIQYYNGEERAKGNILERFSAQQFPDLHSELNLSSLELGDSALYFCASSGTIRDSNYGYTFGSGTRLTVV.

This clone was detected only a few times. The CDR3 is CASSSSRPGGAHEQFF. The CDR3 DNA sequence: TGTGCCAGCAGCTCCTCTCGACCGGGGGGGGCCCATGAGCAGTTCTTC. The rearrangement joins TRBV11-3 to TRBJ2-1; TRBD2 matches 8 bases. V lost 4 bases, J lost 8 bases, and 13 bases stayed unmatched. The CDR3 extends over 16 amino acids. The germline gives CDR1 SGHNT, CDR2 YENEEA.

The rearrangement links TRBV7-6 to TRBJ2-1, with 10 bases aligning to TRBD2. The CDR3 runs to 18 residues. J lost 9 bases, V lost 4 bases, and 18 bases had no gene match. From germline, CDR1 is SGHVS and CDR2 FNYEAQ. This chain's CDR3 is CASSSRLAGALAWGEQFF. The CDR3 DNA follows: TGTGCCAGCAGCTCAAGACTAGCGGGTGCTCTCGCTTGGGGTGAGCAGTTCTTC.

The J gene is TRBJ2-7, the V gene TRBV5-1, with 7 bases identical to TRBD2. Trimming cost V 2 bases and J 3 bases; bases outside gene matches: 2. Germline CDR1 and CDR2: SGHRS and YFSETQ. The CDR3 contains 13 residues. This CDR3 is CASSFGGSYEQYF. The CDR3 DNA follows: TGCGCCAGCAGCTTTGGCGGGAGCTACGAGCAGTACTTC.

CDR3 DNA sequence: TGTGCCAGCAGCGTAACTGACAGCACCTACGAGCAGTACTTC. Translation: CASSVTDSTYEQYF. This sequence joins TRBV9 and TRBJ2-7; D possibly corresponds to TRBD1 (5 bases). This CDR3 spans 14 amino acids. Germline V gene sequence: CDR1 SGDLS, CDR2 YYNGEE. Deletions cut 1 base from V and 2 bases from J, with 10 bases between. The variable domain in full, with the rest retrieved from reference TRBV9 and TRBJ2-7, is DSGVTQTPKHLITATGQRVTLRCSPRSGDLSVYWYQQSLDQGLQFLIQYYNGEERAKGNILERFSAQQFPDLHSELNLSSLELGDSALYFCASSVTDSTYEQYFGPGTRLTVT.

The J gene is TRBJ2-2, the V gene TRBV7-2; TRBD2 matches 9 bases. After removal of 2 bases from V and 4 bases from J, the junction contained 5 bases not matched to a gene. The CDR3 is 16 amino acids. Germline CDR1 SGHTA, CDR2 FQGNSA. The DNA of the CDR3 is TGTGCCAGCAGCTTACGGCCTAGCGGGGTCACCGGGGAGCTGTTTTTT. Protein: CASSLRPSGVTGELFF.

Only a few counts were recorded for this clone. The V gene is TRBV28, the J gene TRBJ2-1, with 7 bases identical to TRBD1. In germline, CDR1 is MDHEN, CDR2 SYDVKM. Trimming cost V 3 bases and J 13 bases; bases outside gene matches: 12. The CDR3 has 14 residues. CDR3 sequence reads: CASSFPRQGHPQFF. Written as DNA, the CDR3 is TGTGCCAGCAGTTTCCCCCGACAGGGACATCCACAGTTCTTC. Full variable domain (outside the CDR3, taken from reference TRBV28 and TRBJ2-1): DVKVTQSSRYLVKRTGEKVFLECVQDMDHENMFWYRQDPGLGLRLIYFSYDVKMKEKGDIPEGYSVSREKKERFSLILESASTNQTSMYLCASSFPRQGHPQFFGPGTRLTVL.

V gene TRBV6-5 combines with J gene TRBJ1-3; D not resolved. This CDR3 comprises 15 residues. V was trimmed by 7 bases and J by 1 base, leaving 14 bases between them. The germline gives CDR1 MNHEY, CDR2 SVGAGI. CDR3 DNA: TGTGCCAGCACTAAGGAGGTGGCTTCTGGAAACACCATATATTTT. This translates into CASTKEVASGNTIYF.

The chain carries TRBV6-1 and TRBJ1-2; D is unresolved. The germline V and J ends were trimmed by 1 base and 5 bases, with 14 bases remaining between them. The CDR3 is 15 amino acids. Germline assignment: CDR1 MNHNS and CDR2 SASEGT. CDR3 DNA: TGTGCCAGCAGTGAAGAGTCAGGTCGTGGGTATGGCTACACCTTC. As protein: CASSEESGRGYGYTF.

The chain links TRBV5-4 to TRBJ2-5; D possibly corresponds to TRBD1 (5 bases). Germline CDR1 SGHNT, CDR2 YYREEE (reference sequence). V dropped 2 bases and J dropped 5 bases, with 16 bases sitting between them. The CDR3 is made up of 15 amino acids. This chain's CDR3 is CASSFLQGGWETQYF. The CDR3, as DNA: TGTGCCAGCAGCTTCCTCCAGGGTGGGTGGGAGACCCAGTACTTC. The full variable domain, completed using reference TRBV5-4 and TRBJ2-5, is ETGVTQSPTHLIKTRGQQVTLRCSSQSGHNTVSWYQQALGQGPQFIFQYYREEENGRGNFPPRFSGLQFPNYSSELNVNALELDDSALYLCASSFLQGGWETQYFGPGTRLLVL.

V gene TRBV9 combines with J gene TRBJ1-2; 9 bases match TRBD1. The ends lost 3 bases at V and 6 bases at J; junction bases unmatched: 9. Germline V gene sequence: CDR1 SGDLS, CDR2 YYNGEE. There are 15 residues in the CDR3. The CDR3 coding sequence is TGTGCCAGCAGCGCTACGGGACAGGGCGGAAATGGCTACACCTTC. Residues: CASSATGQGGNGYTF.

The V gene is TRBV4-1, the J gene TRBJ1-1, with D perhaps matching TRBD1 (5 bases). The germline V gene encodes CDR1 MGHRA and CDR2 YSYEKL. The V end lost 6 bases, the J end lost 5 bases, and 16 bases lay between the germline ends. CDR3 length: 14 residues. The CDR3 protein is CASSQTGVTTEAFF. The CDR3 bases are TGCGCCAGCAGTCAGACGGGGGTAACGACTGAAGCTTTCTTT.

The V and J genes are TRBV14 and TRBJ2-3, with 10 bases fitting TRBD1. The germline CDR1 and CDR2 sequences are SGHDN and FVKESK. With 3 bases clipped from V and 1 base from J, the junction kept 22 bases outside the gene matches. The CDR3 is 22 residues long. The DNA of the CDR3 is TGTGCCAGCAGCCAGACTCCCGGGACAGGGGTCCGGTACTCATTCGGCACAGATACGCAGTATTTT. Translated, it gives CASSQTPGTGVRYSFGTDTQYF.

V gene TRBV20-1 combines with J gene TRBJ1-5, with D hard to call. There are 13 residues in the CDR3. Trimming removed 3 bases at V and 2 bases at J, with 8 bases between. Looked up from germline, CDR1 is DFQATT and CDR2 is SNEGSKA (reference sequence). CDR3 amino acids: CSASIGGNQPQHF. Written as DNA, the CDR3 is TGCAGTGCTAGTATCGGGGGCAATCAGCCCCAGCATTTT.

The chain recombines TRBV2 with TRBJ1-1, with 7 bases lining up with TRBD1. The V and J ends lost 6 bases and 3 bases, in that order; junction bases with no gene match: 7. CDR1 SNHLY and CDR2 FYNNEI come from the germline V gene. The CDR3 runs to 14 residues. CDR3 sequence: CASSDEGAYTEAFF. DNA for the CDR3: TGTGCCAGCAGCGACGAGGGGGCATACACTGAAGCTTTCTTT.

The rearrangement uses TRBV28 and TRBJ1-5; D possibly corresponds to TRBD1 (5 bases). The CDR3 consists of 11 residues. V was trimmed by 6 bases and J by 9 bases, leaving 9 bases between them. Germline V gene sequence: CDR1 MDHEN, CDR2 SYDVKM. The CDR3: CASRGRGPQHF. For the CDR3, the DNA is TGTGCCAGCAGGGGGAGGGGGCCCCAGCATTTT. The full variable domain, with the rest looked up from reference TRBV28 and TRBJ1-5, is DVKVTQSSRYLVKRTGEKVFLECVQDMDHENMFWYRQDPGLGLRLIYFSYDVKMKEKGDIPEGYSVSREKKERFSLILESASTNQTSMYLCASRGRGPQHFGDGTRLSIL.

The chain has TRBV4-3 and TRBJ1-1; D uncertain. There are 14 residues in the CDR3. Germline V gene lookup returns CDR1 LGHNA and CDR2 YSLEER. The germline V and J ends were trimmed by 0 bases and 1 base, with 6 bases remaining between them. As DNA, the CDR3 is TGCGCCAGCAGCCAAGACCCGAGGAACACTGAAGCTTTCTTT. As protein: CASSQDPRNTEAFF.

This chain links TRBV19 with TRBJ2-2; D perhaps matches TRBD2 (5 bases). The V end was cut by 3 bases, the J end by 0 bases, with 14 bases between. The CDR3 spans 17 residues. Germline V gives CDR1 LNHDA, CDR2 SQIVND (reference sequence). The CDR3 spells CASSITSGNANTGELFF. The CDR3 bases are TGTGCCAGTAGTATCACATCGGGAAACGCGAACACCGGGGAGCTGTTTTTT.

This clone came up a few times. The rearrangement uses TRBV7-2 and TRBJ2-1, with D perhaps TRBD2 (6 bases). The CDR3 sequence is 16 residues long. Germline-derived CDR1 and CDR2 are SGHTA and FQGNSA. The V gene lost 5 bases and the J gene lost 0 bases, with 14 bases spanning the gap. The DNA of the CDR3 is TGTGCCAGCAGCAAATTGGGGGGAAGCTCCTACAATGAGCAGTTCTTC. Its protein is CASSKLGGSSYNEQFF.

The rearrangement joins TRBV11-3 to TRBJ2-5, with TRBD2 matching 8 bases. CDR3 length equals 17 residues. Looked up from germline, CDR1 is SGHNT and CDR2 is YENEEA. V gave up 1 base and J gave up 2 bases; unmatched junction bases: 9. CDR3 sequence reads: CASSLAGLGRDQETQYF. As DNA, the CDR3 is TGTGCCAGCAGCTTAGCCGGTCTCGGGAGGGATCAAGAGACCCAGTACTTC.

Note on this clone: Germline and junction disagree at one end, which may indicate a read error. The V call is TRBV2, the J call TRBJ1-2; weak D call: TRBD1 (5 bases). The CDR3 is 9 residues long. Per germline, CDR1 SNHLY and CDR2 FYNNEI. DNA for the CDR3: TGCGGGGGTGTCGATGGCTACACCTTC. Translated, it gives CGGVDGYTF.

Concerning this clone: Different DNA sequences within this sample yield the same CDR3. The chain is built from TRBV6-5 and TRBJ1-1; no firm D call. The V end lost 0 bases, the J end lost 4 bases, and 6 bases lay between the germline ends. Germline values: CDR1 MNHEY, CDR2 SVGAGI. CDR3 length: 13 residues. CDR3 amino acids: CASSYSRGTEAFF. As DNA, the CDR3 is TGTGCCAGCAGTTACTCTCGGGGCACTGAAGCTTTCTTT.

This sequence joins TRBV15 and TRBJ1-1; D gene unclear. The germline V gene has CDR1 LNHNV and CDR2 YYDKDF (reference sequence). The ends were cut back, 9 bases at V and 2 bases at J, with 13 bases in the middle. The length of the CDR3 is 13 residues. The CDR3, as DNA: TGTGCCACGGGAGAGGAGCCTAACACTGAAGCTTTCTTT. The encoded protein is CATGEEPNTEAFF.

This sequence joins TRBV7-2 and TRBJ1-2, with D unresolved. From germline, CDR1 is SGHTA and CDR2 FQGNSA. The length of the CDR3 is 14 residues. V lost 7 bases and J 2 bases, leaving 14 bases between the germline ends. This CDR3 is CASNQRAGNYGYTF. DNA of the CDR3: TGTGCCAGCAACCAGCGAGCTGGAAACTATGGCTACACCTTC. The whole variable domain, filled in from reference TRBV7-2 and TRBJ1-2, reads GAGVSQSPSNKVTEKGKDVELRCDPISGHTALYWYRQSLGQGLEFLIYFQGNSAPDKSGLPSDRFSAERTGGSVSTLTIQRTQQEDSAVYLCASNQRAGNYGYTFGSGTRLTVV.